This T cell receptor (beta chain) came from a study of T cell repertoires in cytomegalovirus infection. General study results and limits: Across the ex vivo response, the dominant clonotypes were HLA-C-restricted CMV-specific TCR beta clonotypes.

Comment on this clonotype: What it binds is unknown.

TCRdb re-called the reads with MiXCR, one entry per CDR3 protein. The sample shows some 700,000 distinct CDR3 sequences, about 30% of them seen only once. The CDR3 has 16 residues. V lost 3 bases and J lost 12; bases outside the gene matches: 19. Sequencing used cultured PBMCs, obtained from culture after CMV antigen stimulation. The clonotype was recovered from a human donor in good health (CMV status not recorded). Some clones in this sample may be carry-over from other donors' samples. The rearrangement uses TRBV12-3 or TRBV12-4 and TRBJ1-1, with TRBD1 matching 7 bases. The CDR3 is CASSLGPGRGFPWTFF. The CDR3 coding sequence is TGTGCCAGCAGTTTGGGGCCGGGCAGGGGGTTCCCCTGGACTTTCTTT.